These T cell receptor beta chains were read from a single sample in a study of STAT5B mutations in CD4+ large granular lymphocyte leukemia. The assay was immunoSEQ multiplex PCR, and TCRdb's table has in-frame clones only and misses some. The repertoire has roughly 48,000 clones, roughly 70% of them found once; the top ten carry 1.5%. Sequencing was performed on CD4+ T cells from blood buffy coats. These receptors all stem from a human donor in good health. The CDR3 runs from the conserved cysteine through the conserved F or W. The D gene is left open where the match is weak. The size entry is marked missing in some rows and otherwise reads once, few, many or a size class.

TRBD2 TRBJ2-3 NA TRBV7-2 TGTGCCAGCAGCATTAGCGGGGGGGCTGGAACAGATACGCAGTATTTT CASSISGGAGTDTQYF
TRBD1 TRBJ1-4 NA TRBV6-5 TGTGCCAGCAGGCCCGGACAGGGGACTCATGAAAAACTGTTTTTT CASRPGQGTHEKLFF
NA TRBJ1-1 NA TRBV18 TGTGCCAGCTCACCAACCGGGACCCCAGGGACTGAAGCTTTCTTT CASSPTGTPGTEAFF
NA TRBJ1-2 NA TRBV28 TGTGCCAGCAGTTTAGCTAGTGGCATATCCCTTGGGTATGGCTACACCTTC CASSLASGISLGYGYTF
NA TRBJ2-3 NA TRBV19 TGTGCCAGTAGTATATCAACCGTTAGCACAGATACGCAGTATTTT CASSISTVSTDTQYF
NA TRBJ1-5 NA TRBV2 TGTGCCAGCAGTGAACTGTTCGGGTATCAGCCCCAGCATTTT CASSELFGYQPQHF
NA TRBJ2-2 once TRBV29-1 TGCAGCGTTGAAGGGACAGAGAACACCGGGGAGCTGTTTTTT CSVEGTENTGELFF
TRBD1 TRBJ1-4 NA TRBV19 TGTGCCAGTAGTCGCACCGCCGGGACAGGGACTTTAATTTTT CASSRTAGTGTLIF
TRBD1 TRBJ1-1 NA TRBV28 TGTGCCAGCACCCACGGGACAGGGTACACTGAAGCTTTCTTT CASTHGTGYTEAFF
NA TRBJ1-1 NA TRBV7-8 TGTGCCAGCAGCCGAGGGTCTCGAGCTTTCTTT CASSRGSRAFF
NA TRBJ1-1 NA TRBV20-1 TGCAGTGCCGTAGACAGCCAAGCTTTCTTT CSAVDSQAFF